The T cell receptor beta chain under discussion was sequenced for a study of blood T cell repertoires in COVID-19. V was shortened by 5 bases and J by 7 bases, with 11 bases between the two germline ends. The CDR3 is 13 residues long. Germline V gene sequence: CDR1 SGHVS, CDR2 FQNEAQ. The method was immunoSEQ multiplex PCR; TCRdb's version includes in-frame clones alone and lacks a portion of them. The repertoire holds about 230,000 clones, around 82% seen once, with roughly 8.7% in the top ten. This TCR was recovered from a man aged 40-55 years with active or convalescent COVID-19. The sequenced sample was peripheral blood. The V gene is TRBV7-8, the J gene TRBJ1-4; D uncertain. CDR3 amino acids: CASSLRFGEKLFF. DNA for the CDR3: TGTGCCAGCAGCCTGAGATTTGGTGAAAAACTGTTTTTT.